These T cell receptor beta chains were read from a single sample in a study of T cell changes during pregnancy in multiple sclerosis. Libraries were prepared by immunoSEQ multiplex PCR; TCRdb keeps only in-frame clonotypes and omits some of them. This sample yields about 87,000 clones, of which over 85% are seen a single time; 1.3% to 1.5% belongs to the top ten. The material was peripheral blood, obtained in the third trimester of pregnancy. Every receptor here comes from a female donor in good health, enrolled as a control in a pregnancy study. Each CDR3 is given with its conserved first and last residue. The D gene is left open where the match is weak. Rows may omit the clone size; those that give it use once, few, many or a size class.

length	D	J	V	size	DNA	CDR3
15	TRBD1	TRBJ2-1	TRBV28	-	TGTGCCAGCAGTACCCCGGGACAGGGGGCCCATGAGCAGTTCTTC	CASSTPGQGAHEQFF
15	TRBD1	TRBJ2-7	TRBV5-1	-	TGCGCCAGCAGCATGTCCGGGACAGGGGGCAACGAGCAGTACTTC	CASSMSGTGGNEQYF
11	-	TRBJ2-7	TRBV7-9	-	TGTGCCAGCAGCTTACAGTACGAGCAGTACTTC	CASSLQYEQYF
15	-	TRBJ2-2	TRBV18	-	TGTGCCAGCTCTTTCGGAGTGCCCGGGACCGGGGAGCTGTTTTTT	CASSFGVPGTGELFF
11	-	TRBJ2-5	TRBV20-1	-	TGCAGTGGGACTACAAAAGAGACCCAGTACTTC	CSGTTKETQYF
14	-	TRBJ2-7	TRBV27	-	TGTGCCAGTCCTGGTGCGTCGGGACACTACGAGCAGTACTTC	CASPGASGHYEQYF
15	-	TRBJ2-3	TRBV6-5	-	TGTGCCAGCAGCGAGGCATTTTCTAGCACAGATACGCAGTATTTT	CASSEAFSSTDTQYF
15	-	TRBJ1-1	TRBV12-5	-	TGTGCTAGTGCCACAGGATCGCCGCAGGACACTGAAGCTTTCTTT	CASATGSPQDTEAFF
17	-	TRBJ2-4	TRBV4-1	-	TGCGCCAGCAGCCAAGATCTGCGAGCCTTAGCCAAAAACATTCAGTACTTC	CASSQDLRALAKNIQYF
13	-	TRBJ1-5	TRBV2	-	TGTGCCAGCAGTGAGGACATTTATCAGCCCCAGCATTTT	CASSEDIYQPQHF
13	TRBD2	TRBJ2-7	TRBV10-2	-	TGCGCCAGCAGGCTAGCGGGAGTCTACGAGCAGTACTTC	CASRLAGVYEQYF
10	-	TRBJ2-7	TRBV28	-	TGTGCCAGCGGGCGCTACGAGCAGTACTTC	CASGRYEQYF
18	TRBD2	TRBJ2-1	TRBV5-6	-	TGTGCCAGCAAACTATGGGCTAGCGGATTAGGCTCCTACAATGAGCAGTTCTTC	CASKLWASGLGSYNEQFF
16	-	TRBJ2-7	TRBV21-1	-	TGTGCCAGCAGCAACAGAGGTACCCGCGAACCCTACGAGCAGTACTTC	CASSNRGTREPYEQYF
16	-	TRBJ2-1	TRBV7-9	-	TGTGCCAGCAGTACCGAGGCCGCGAGCTCCTACAATGAGCAGTTCTTC	CASSTEAASSYNEQFF
14	TRBD1	TRBJ2-7	TRBV4-1	-	TGCGCCAGCAGCCTCCGGGACAGGGGTTACGAGCAGTACTTC	CASSLRDRGYEQYF
13	TRBD2	TRBJ2-1	TRBV7-9	once	TGTGCCAGCAGGATTAGCGGGAGTAATGAGCAGTTCTTC	CASRISGSNEQFF
15	-	TRBJ2-3	TRBV6-6	-	TGTGCCAGCAGTTACCCGACAGCCTCAGGAGATACGCAGTATTTT	CASSYPTASGDTQYF
15	-	TRBJ1-2	TRBV15	-	TGTGCCACCAGCAGAGATGGGAAGGGAGACTATGGCTACACCTTC	CATSRDGKGDYGYTF
15	TRBD1	TRBJ1-3	TRBV11-2	-	TGTGCCAGCAGCCCTGACAGGGCGGCTGGAAACACCATATATTTT	CASSPDRAAGNTIYF
11	-	TRBJ1-2	TRBV19	once	TGTGCCACTAACACCGGGGATGGCTACACCTTC	CATNTGDGYTF
16	-	TRBJ2-3	TRBV4-1	-	TGCGCCAGCAGCCAACGCTCGGAGGGCGACACAGATACGCAGTATTTT	CASSQRSEGDTDTQYF
17	-	TRBJ2-1	TRBV7-9	-	TGTGCCAGCAGCTTAGTACGGGAGACTCAGTTAAGTAATGAGCAGTTCTTC	CASSLVRETQLSNEQFF
15	TRBD1	TRBJ2-7	TRBV7-6	-	TGTGCCAGCAGCTTACAGGGGACAGGGGAGAGCGAGCAGTACTTC	CASSLQGTGESEQYF
17	TRBD1	TRBJ2-2	TRBV18	-	TGTGCCAGCTCACCCACGTACGGACAGGGGAACACCGGGGAGCTGTTTTTT	CASSPTYGQGNTGELFF
14	-	TRBJ1-4	TRBV4-1	-	TGCGCCAGCAGCTTACGGGGACATGGCAGAAAACTGTTTTTT	CASSLRGHGRKLFF
16	-	TRBJ2-7	TRBV15	-	TGTGCCACCAGCAGAGGAAAGCAATCTGCATCGGGCGAGCAGTACTTC	CATSRGKQSASGEQYF
16	-	TRBJ1-3	TRBV5-1	-	TGCGCCAGCAGCTTGGGGACAGACCCTCGCGGAAACACCATATATTTT	CASSLGTDPRGNTIYF
13	-	TRBJ1-3	TRBV19	-	TGTGCCAGTAGTGCAGGCTCTGGAAACACCATATATTTT	CASSAGSGNTIYF
17	TRBD2	TRBJ2-1	TRBV29-1	once	TGCAGCGTTGAGCAACCAGAGGGACTAGCGGTCCACAATGAGCAGTTCTTC	CSVEQPEGLAVHNEQFF
14	-	TRBJ1-5	TRBV28	-	TGTGCCAGCAGTTTATTCAGCCGGGATCAGCCCCAGCATTTT	CASSLFSRDQPQHF
12	-	TRBJ2-1	TRBV30	-	TGTGCCTGGAGTGCAGTTAACAATGAGCAGTTCTTC	CAWSAVNNEQFF
13	-	TRBJ2-1	TRBV7-2	-	TGTGCCAGCAGCTTAAATAGGGGCAATGAGCAGTTCTTC	CASSLNRGNEQFF
14	-	TRBJ1-3	TRBV2	-	TGTGCCAGCAGTGAAGCGCTTCGGGGAAACACCATATATTTT	CASSEALRGNTIYF
14	-	TRBJ2-7	TRBV9	-	TGTGCCAGCAGCGTAGCCGGGGAGGCCTACGAGCAGTACTTC	CASSVAGEAYEQYF
15	TRBD2	TRBJ2-1	TRBV2	-	TGTGCCAGCAGTGAGGCTAGCGGGGCCTACAATGAGCAGTTCTTC	CASSEASGAYNEQFF
13	-	TRBJ2-7	TRBV25-1	-	TGTGCCAGCCGGGGAACTCGGAACTACGAGCAGTACTTC	CASRGTRNYEQYF
12	-	TRBJ1-2	TRBV27	-	TGTGCCAGCAGTCCAGGGGACTATGGCTACACCTTC	CASSPGDYGYTF
16	TRBD1	TRBJ1-2	TRBV19	-	TGTGCCAGTAGCCCGTCCGGGACAGGGGGCGTTCGTGGCTACACCTTC	CASSPSGTGGVRGYTF
17	-	TRBJ2-3	TRBV19	-	TGTGCCAGTAGTCTGGGTTTCGGGGGGCTAAGGACAGATACGCAGTATTTT	CASSLGFGGLRTDTQYF
16	-	TRBJ1-3	TRBV5-6	-	TGTGCCAGCAGCCTGGCAGGGCGTGTAGGTGGAAACACCATATATTTT	CASSLAGRVGGNTIYF
16	TRBD2	TRBJ2-5	TRBV6-5	-	TGTGCCAGCAGTTACTCGCTAGCGGGAGCCCAAGAGACCCAGTACTTC	CASSYSLAGAQETQYF
15	TRBD2	TRBJ2-7	TRBV7-9	-	TGTGCCAGCAGCCACCCTACTAGCGGGAGCTACGAGCAGTACTTC	CASSHPTSGSYEQYF
15	-	TRBJ2-2	TRBV5-5	-	TGTGCCAGCAGCTTGGACAGTGGAAGCTCTGGGGAGCTGTTTTTT	CASSLDSGSSGELFF
16	TRBD1	TRBJ2-7	TRBV2	-	TGTGCCAGCAGTGGAAGGTCCGGGACAGGGAAGTACGAGCAGTACTTC	CASSGRSGTGKYEQYF